A selection of T cell receptor beta chains follows, all from one sample in a study of graft-versus-host responses after intestinal transplantation. Generated by immunoSEQ multiplex PCR, the TCRdb table keeps only in-frame clones and is missing some. Among some 88,000 clones listed, about 92% were seen once. No antigen has been assigned to these receptors. The sequenced sample was unstimulated CD8+ T cells sorted from spleen or lymph node cells, obtained before intestinal transplant. These receptors were taken from a human donor who received an intestinal transplant. CDR3s include the opening cysteine and the closing phenylalanine or tryptophan. The D gene is left open where the match is weak. Clone size appears in some rows only: once, few, many, or a class for an expanded clone.

clone_size j_call d_call v_call cdr3_aa cdr3_nt
- TRBJ1-5 - TRBV11-3 CASSSPDRKVGQPQHF TGTGCCAGCAGCTCCCCAGACAGGAAGGTAGGGCAGCCCCAGCATTTT
- TRBJ2-7 TRBD1 TRBV10-2 CASSDGQGAYYEQYF TGCGCCAGCAGCGACGGACAGGGGGCCTACTACGAGCAGTACTTC
- TRBJ1-1 - TRBV7-2 CASSSDGGFKEAFF TGTGCCAGCAGCTCCGACGGCGGTTTTAAAGAAGCTTTCTTT
- TRBJ1-1 TRBD1 TRBV4-3 CASSPRARGDTEAFF TGCGCCAGCAGCCCAAGGGCCAGGGGGGACACTGAAGCTTTCTTT
few TRBJ2-2 - TRBV9 CASSDDGGATGELFF TGTGCCAGCAGCGATGACGGGGGAGCCACCGGGGAGCTGTTTTTT
- TRBJ1-1 TRBD1 TRBV7-2 CASSLAAGQTFVEAFF TGTGCCAGCAGCTTAGCGGCGGGACAGACATTCGTAGAAGCTTTCTTT
- TRBJ2-1 TRBD2 TRBV5-4 CASSLAGGTLIGEQFF TGTGCCAGCAGCTTGGCGGGGGGGACCCTAATCGGTGAGCAGTTCTTC
- TRBJ2-1 TRBD2 TRBV19 CASTLSGGAGNEQFF TGTGCCAGTACCCTGAGCGGGGGGGCAGGGAATGAGCAGTTCTTC
- TRBJ2-5 TRBD2 TRBV4-3 CASSRLLAGQETQYF TGCGCCAGCAGCCGACTACTAGCGGGTCAAGAGACCCAGTACTTC
- TRBJ2-1 - TRBV11-2 CASSELAPSYNEQFF TGTGCCAGCAGCGAACTAGCCCCCTCCTACAATGAGCAGTTCTTC
- TRBJ1-5 TRBD1 TRBV5-8 CASSPGQASNQPQHF TGTGCCAGCAGCCCAGGACAGGCTTCCAATCAGCCCCAGCATTTT
- TRBJ1-4 - TRBV27 CASMGATNEKLFF TGTGCCAGCATGGGCGCAACTAATGAAAAACTGTTTTTT
- TRBJ2-7 - TRBV7-2 CASSLSRDSYEQYF TGTGCCAGCAGCTTAAGCCGGGACTCCTACGAGCAGTACTTC
- TRBJ1-2 - TRBV7-9 CASSPFQGTSYGYTF TGTGCCAGCAGCCCCTTTCAAGGTACTAGCTATGGCTACACCTTC
once TRBJ1-4 - TRBV9 CASSVGGANNEKLFF TGTGCCAGCAGCGTAGGCGGGGCCAATAATGAAAAACTGTTTTTT
- TRBJ1-4 - TRBV7-6 CASSLSAGEGEKLFF TGTGCCAGCAGCTTATCGGCCGGGGAAGGTGAAAAACTGTTTTTT
once TRBJ2-7 - TRBV6-5 CASSFGQAPYEQYF TGTGCCAGCAGTTTTGGGCAGGCGCCCTACGAGCAGTACTTC
once TRBJ2-3 TRBD2 TRBV5-4 CASSLWSGGPDTQYF TGTGCCAGCAGCTTGTGGTCGGGGGGGCCAGATACGCAGTATTTT
- TRBJ1-2 TRBD1 TRBV9 CASSVGTGGYGYTF TGTGCCAGCAGCGTAGGAACAGGGGGCTATGGCTACACCTTC
- TRBJ2-1 - TRBV29-1 CSVNPGLGQFF TGCAGCGTTAACCCAGGGCTAGGCCAGTTCTTC
once TRBJ2-7 TRBD1 TRBV29-1 CSVEERTGGGYEQYF TGCAGCGTTGAAGAACGGACAGGGGGCGGTTACGAGCAGTACTTC
once TRBJ1-3 - TRBV19 CASITPPGVSGNTIYF TGTGCCAGTATTACGCCCCCCGGGGTGTCCGGAAACACCATATATTTT
- TRBJ2-3 TRBD2 TRBV4-3 CASSQDLSGVNTDTQYF TGCGCCAGCAGCCAAGATCTGAGCGGGGTGAACACAGATACGCAGTATTTT
- TRBJ2-2 - TRBV27 CASSRGVGGELFF TGTGCCAGCAGTCGCGGGGTTGGGGGGGAGCTGTTTTTT
- TRBJ1-2 TRBD1 TRBV30 CAWRDRGLQIYGYTF TGTGCCTGGAGGGACAGGGGCTTACAGATCTATGGCTACACCTTC
- TRBJ2-1 - TRBV10-3 CAISAGSYPRSYNEQFF TGTGCCATCAGCGCCGGTTCGTACCCTCGCTCCTACAATGAGCAGTTCTTC
- TRBJ2-7 - TRBV5-1 CASSLEYGSYEQYF TGCGCCAGCAGCTTGGAGTACGGGTCCTACGAGCAGTACTTC
- TRBJ1-1 TRBD1 TRBV7-9 CASSGTAHTEAFF TGTGCCAGCAGCGGGACAGCCCACACTGAAGCTTTCTTT
- TRBJ2-2 TRBD2 TRBV27 CASSGGGAPGELFF TGTGCCAGCAGTGGCGGGGGGGCCCCCGGGGAGCTGTTTTTT
- TRBJ2-1 - TRBV4-3 CASSQGVQGHPYNEQFF TGCGCCAGCAGCCAAGGGGTCCAGGGGCACCCCTACAATGAGCAGTTCTTC
- TRBJ2-7 TRBD1 TRBV18 CASSGTGASYEQYF TGTGCCAGCTCGGGGACAGGGGCATCCTACGAGCAGTACTTC
- TRBJ2-1 - TRBV7-9 CASSLGGRGNEQFF TGTGCCAGCAGCTTAGGGGGCAGGGGAAATGAGCAGTTCTTC
- TRBJ2-3 - TRBV7-2 CATPGENTQYF TGTGCCACCCCGGGGGAGAATACGCAGTATTTT
- TRBJ2-3 TRBD2 TRBV7-9 CASSLAVMELAGGTDTQYF TGTGCCAGCAGCTTAGCGGTGATGGAGTTAGCGGGGGGGACAGATACGCAGTATTTT
- TRBJ2-3 - TRBV30 CAWSDRTDNPFTDTQYF TGTGCCTGGAGTGACCGGACAGACAACCCATTCACAGATACGCAGTATTTT
- TRBJ2-7 TRBD2 TRBV4-3 CASSQDTGGIYEQYF TGCGCCAGCAGCCAAGATACGGGGGGGATCTACGAGCAGTACTTC
- TRBJ1-5 TRBD1 TRBV5-6 CASSAYRDRGQAQPQHF TGTGCCAGCAGCGCCTACCGGGACAGGGGGCAGGCGCAGCCCCAGCATTTT
few TRBJ1-5 - TRBV2 CASSDDWGRQALGNQPQHF TGTGCCAGCAGTGATGATTGGGGGAGACAGGCGCTTGGCAATCAGCCCCAGCATTTT
- TRBJ2-2 TRBD1 TRBV7-2 CASSTHGTGIFAGELFF TGTGCCAGCAGCACTCACGGGACAGGGATATTTGCCGGGGAGCTGTTTTTT
- TRBJ2-2 - TRBV6-5 CASSGPRGTGELFF TGTGCCAGCAGTGGACCCCGAGGGACCGGGGAGCTGTTTTTT
- TRBJ2-7 - TRBV6-5 CASSYRGQNYEQYF TGTGCCAGCAGTTATCGGGGACAAAACTACGAGCAGTACTTC
few TRBJ1-1 TRBD1 TRBV5-4 CASRQQGGVNTEAFF TGTGCCAGCAGGCAACAGGGGGGCGTGAACACTGAAGCTTTCTTT
- TRBJ1-2 TRBD1 TRBV7-9 CASSLGDRGRGEGYTF TGTGCCAGCAGCTTAGGAGACAGGGGGCGTGGAGAAGGCTACACCTTC
- TRBJ1-1 - TRBV19 CASSIFLGGTEAFF TGTGCCAGTAGTATATTCTTGGGGGGCACTGAAGCTTTCTTT
- TRBJ2-7 - TRBV7-6 CASSFMGSSYEQYF TGTGCCAGCAGCTTCATGGGGAGCTCCTACGAGCAGTACTTC
- TRBJ2-7 - TRBV9 CASSVTVYNEQYF TGTGCCAGCAGCGTTACGGTTTATAACGAGCAGTACTTC
- TRBJ2-7 TRBD1 TRBV2 CASSGPGQSSYEQYF TGTGCCAGCAGTGGACCGGGACAGAGCTCCTACGAGCAGTACTTC
once TRBJ1-6 - TRBV7-2 CASSSPLYPNEDNSPLHF TGTGCCAGCAGCTCCCCCCTTTATCCAAATGAGGATAATTCACCCCTCCACTTT
- TRBJ2-7 - TRBV2 CASLTNRASVYEQYF TGTGCCAGCTTGACTAACAGGGCTAGTGTTTACGAGCAGTACTTC
once TRBJ2-7 TRBD1 TRBV4-3 CASSQEHDRGNFYEQYF TGCGCCAGCAGCCAAGAGCACGACAGGGGCAACTTCTACGAGCAGTACTTC